One and the same sample provided the 31 T cell receptor beta chains below, sequenced in a study of OX40 agonist ivuxolimab in advanced cancers. Assay: immunoSEQ multiplex PCR; the TCRdb copy retains only in-frame clones and omits some. Of roughly 45,000 clones in the sample, more than 75% were seen once. The specimen comprised CD4+ or CD8+ T cells sorted from blood, sampled in a trial of the OX40 agonist ivuxolimab. Source of these receptors: an adult with an advanced solid tumor such as melanoma, head and neck, liver or kidney cancer.

The chain uses TRBV30 and TRBJ1-5; D unresolved. The V end was cut by 4 bases, the J end by 2 bases, with 12 bases between. The germline V gene encodes CDR1 GTSNPN and CDR2 SVGIG (reference sequence). CDR3 length: 14 residues. DNA of the CDR3: TGTGCCTGGACTATTGGGCCGGGCAATCAGCCCCAGCATTTT. This codes for CAWTIGPGNQPQHF.

The genes are TRBV7-9 and TRBJ2-7, with 9 bases fitting TRBD2. This CDR3 contains 15 residues. Unmatched junction bases numbered 7, after V lost 0 bases and J lost 7 bases. Germline-derived CDR1 and CDR2 are SEHNR and FQNEAQ (reference sequence). The CDR3 loop is CASSLAGGRAVEQYF. The CDR3 nucleotides are TGTGCCAGCAGCTTAGCGGGCGGGAGGGCCGTGGAGCAGTACTTC. Together with reference TRBV7-9 and TRBJ2-7, the CDR3 gives the full variable domain: DTGVSQNPRHKITKRGQNVTFRCDPISEHNRLYWYRQTLGQGPEFLTYFQNEAQLEKSRLLSDRFSAERPKGSFSTLEIQRTEQGDSAMYLCASSLAGGRAVEQYFGPGTRLTVT.

The genes are TRBV7-6 and TRBJ1-2, with 9 nucleotides matching TRBD1. CDR3 size: 14 residues. The J segment lost 3 bases and the V segment lost 6 bases, leaving 5 bases of the junction unmatched. Germline V gene data show CDR1 as SGHVS and CDR2 as FNYEAQ. CDR3 amino acids: CASSPQGADYGYTF. The DNA of the CDR3 is TGTGCCAGCAGTCCACAGGGGGCCGACTATGGCTACACCTTC. The complete variable domain, with remaining parts taken from reference TRBV7-6 and TRBJ1-2, reads GAGVSQSPRYKVTKRGQDVALRCDPISGHVSLYWYRQALGQGPEFLTYFNYEAQQDKSGLPNDRFSAERPEGSISTLTIQRTEQRDSAMYRCASSPQGADYGYTFGSGTRLTVV.

The rearrangement joins TRBV15 to TRBJ2-3; D call uncertain. V lost 6 bases and J 0 bases, leaving 10 bases between the germline ends. The CDR3 has 14 amino acids. The germline V gene encodes CDR1 LNHNV and CDR2 YYDKDF (reference sequence). The CDR3 protein is CATSPGSSTDTQYF. The DNA for the CDR3 is TGTGCCACCAGTCCCGGTTCTAGCACAGATACGCAGTATTTT.

In this sample, this clone turned up once. The J gene is TRBJ2-3, the V gene TRBV4-1, with TRBD2 matching 11 bases. The germline V gene encodes CDR1 MGHRA and CDR2 YSYEKL. The CDR3 runs 16 residues. V dropped 4 bases and J dropped 8; count of bases not matched to a gene: 11. The CDR3 reads CASSRLGRLAGGTQYF. As DNA, the CDR3 is TGCGCCAGCAGCCGGCTCGGTCGGCTAGCGGGAGGTACGCAGTATTTT.

This sequence joins TRBV6-1 and TRBJ1-2; D is possibly TRBD1 (5 bases). Germline-derived CDR1 and CDR2 are MNHNS and SASEGT. CDR3 length equals 12 residues. Trimming cost V 6 bases and J 4 bases, with 9 bases left between them. The CDR3 loop is CASRDDSYGYTF. CDR3 DNA sequence: TGTGCCAGCAGGGACGACAGCTATGGCTACACCTTC.

CDR3 DNA: TGTGCCAGCAGTTACGGTTCGGGCAGGGTGGGTGAAAAACTGTTTTTT. Residues: CASSYGSGRVGEKLFF. The chain combines TRBV6-5 with TRBJ1-4; maybe TRBD1 (5 bases). Trimming took off 2 bases at V and 7 bases at J, with 17 bases between the two ends. CDR1 and CDR2 from the germline V gene are MNHEY and SVGAGI. This CDR3 region has 16 residues.

The chain joins TRBV6-5 to TRBJ1-5; 7 bases agree with TRBD1. The CDR3 covers 14 residues. Unmatched junction bases numbered 4, after V lost 6 bases and J lost 2 bases. Germline values: CDR1 MNHEY, CDR2 SVGAGI. The CDR3 here is CASRRQGGNQPQHF. The CDR3 DNA follows: TGTGCCAGCAGACGACAGGGAGGCAATCAGCCCCAGCATTTT.

The chain has TRBV27 and TRBJ1-1; 9 nucleotides line up with TRBD1. V shed 5 bases and J 5 bases; nucleotides not matched to a gene: 9. CDR1 and CDR2 (germline): MNHEY, SMNVEV (reference sequence). The CDR3 loop spans 15 amino acids. The CDR3 DNA follows: TGTGCCAGCAGTCCTTACAGGGGGCTTGTGACTGAAGCTTTCTTT. Translation: CASSPYRGLVTEAFF.

This rearrangement joins TRBV11-2 to TRBJ2-7; D is undetermined. The germline gives CDR1 SGHAT, CDR2 FQNNGV. The V end lost 3 bases, the J end lost 4 bases, and 13 bases lay between the germline ends. The CDR3 is 14 residues long. Here the CDR3 DNA reads TGTGCCAGCAGCTTCTTATCTTCCGGATACGAGCAGTACTTC. Its translation: CASSFLSSGYEQYF.

This clone was recorded once. The chain joins TRBV7-7 to TRBJ2-2, with a possible D match to TRBD2 (6 bases). The germline V gene encodes CDR1 SSHAT and CDR2 FNYEAQ (reference sequence). V was pared by 10 bases and J by 0 bases, with 6 bases between. The CDR3 covers 12 residues. CDR3 nucleotides: TGTGCCACTAGCGCGAACACCGGGGAGCTGTTTTTT. It translates to CATSANTGELFF.

This chain connects TRBV5-1 to TRBJ1-1, with D tentatively TRBD1 (5 bases). This CDR3 has 14 residues. CDR1 and CDR2 from the germline V gene are SGHRS and YFSETQ. V was clipped by 7 bases and J by 1 base, with 14 bases between them. The CDR3 region is CASSRTGRNTEAFF. CDR3 bases: TGCGCCAGCTCACGTACAGGTCGGAACACTGAAGCTTTCTTT.

The rearrangement links TRBV10-2 to TRBJ1-3, with D unclear. CDR1 and CDR2 from the germline V gene are WSHSY and SAAADI. V shed 0 bases and J shed 5 bases, with 5 bases lying between them. The CDR3 consists of 13 residues. The CDR3 bases are TGCGCCAGCAGTGAGTCAAGTCGAAACACCATATATTTT. Its protein is CASSESSRNTIYF.

The chain uses TRBV4-1 and TRBJ2-5; the match to TRBD2 covers 7 bases. CDR1 is MGHRA and CDR2 is YSYEKL in the germline V gene. The V gene end was trimmed by 0 bases and the J gene end by 7 bases; junction bases not matched to a gene: 11. The CDR3 is made up of 16 amino acids. The CDR3 nucleotides are TGCGCCAGCAGCCAAGATCGTGGCGGGGGATTAGGGACCCAGTACTTC. This sequence encodes CASSQDRGGGLGTQYF.

This chain uses TRBV19 with TRBJ1-1, with 11 bases identical to TRBD1. V was clipped by 5 bases and J by 11 bases; unmatched bases: 10. In germline, CDR1 is LNHDA, CDR2 SQIVND (reference sequence). The CDR3 spans 14 residues. The CDR3 spells CASSAGTGGVPAFF. The CDR3 DNA sequence: TGTGCCAGTAGTGCCGGGACAGGGGGGGTTCCGGCTTTCTTT.

V is TRBV7-6 and J is TRBJ1-5; no definite D call. Trimming pared 1 base from V and 5 bases from J, leaving 15 bases between. CDR1 is SGHVS and CDR2 is FNYEAQ in the germline V gene. This CDR3 is 16 amino acids long. The CDR3 DNA follows: TGTGCCAGCAGCTTAGATCCCCCCCCACAAGATCAGCCCCAGCATTTT. It translates to CASSLDPPPQDQPQHF.

CDR3 DNA sequence: TGCGCCAGCAGCCAATCCGGCGTGTCCCAGTACTTC. This translates into CASSQSGVSQYF. The genes are TRBV5-1 and TRBJ2-5; D remains ambiguous. The CDR3 has 12 amino acids. The germline gives CDR1 SGHRS, CDR2 YFSETQ. Trimming took off 4 bases at V and 9 bases at J, with 13 bases between the two ends.

The V call is TRBV27, the J call TRBJ2-5; 11 bases match TRBD1. The J call may be in error: the DNA end matches TRBJ2-7 better. This CDR3 comprises 15 residues. Germline values: CDR1 MNHEY, CDR2 SMNVEV (reference sequence). CDR3 sequence (DNA): TGTGCCAGCAAGGCGGACAGGGGGCTTTCCTACGAGCAGTACTTC. Amino acids: CASKADRGLSYEQYF.

The chain carries TRBV7-2 and TRBJ2-2, with D unclear. The CDR3 consists of 16 residues. With 1 base removed from V and 0 bases from J, the gap between germline ends came to 9 bases. Germline V gene data show CDR1 as SGHTA and CDR2 as FQGNSA. This chain's CDR3 is CASSLGPSSNTGELFF. The CDR3 bases are TGTGCCAGCAGCTTAGGACCTAGTTCGAACACCGGGGAGCTGTTTTTT.

The chain links TRBV5-1 to TRBJ2-2; D is uncertain. Looked up from germline, CDR1 is SGHRS and CDR2 is YFSETQ. The V end was cut by 5 bases, the J end by 5 bases, with 7 bases between. The CDR3 consists of 12 residues. The DNA for the CDR3 is TGCGCCAGCAGGCTGGGGACCGGGGAGCTGTTTTTT. This sequence encodes CASRLGTGELFF.

The chain uses TRBV6-1 and TRBJ1-1; 7 nucleotides align to TRBD1. CDR1 is MNHNS, CDR2 SASEGT, per germline. V lost 4 bases, J lost 0 bases, and 5 bases stayed unmatched. The CDR3 length is 15 residues. CDR3 in DNA: TGTGCCAGCAGTGCCCTGACAGGGATGAACACTGAAGCTTTCTTT. Translating it yields CASSALTGMNTEAFF.

This clone was seen once. The chain uses TRBV7-2 and TRBJ2-1; weak D call: TRBD1 (5 bases). Germline V lookup: CDR1 SGHTA, CDR2 FQGNSA. Trimming left V 3 bases short and J 8 bases short, with 11 bases between. CDR3 length: 13 amino acids. CDR3 sequence (DNA): TGTGCCAGCAGCTTTAGATGGGGCGATGAGCAGTTCTTC. It codes for CASSFRWGDEQFF. Full variable domain (remainder filled in from reference TRBV7-2 and TRBJ2-1): GAGVSQSPSNKVTEKGKDVELRCDPISGHTALYWYRQSLGQGLEFLIYFQGNSAPDKSGLPSDRFSAERTGGSVSTLTIQRTQQEDSAVYLCASSFRWGDEQFFGPGTRLTVL.

This sequence joins TRBV18 and TRBJ2-1; 8 bases are shared with TRBD2. CDR3 length equals 14 residues. The V segment lost 4 bases and the J segment 8 bases; nucleotides outside the gene matches: 7. The germline gives CDR1 KGHSH, CDR2 LQKENI. The CDR3 region has the DNA TGTGCCAGCTCACGAGGACTAGCTAGGGATGAGCAGTTCTTC. Amino acids: CASSRGLARDEQFF.

The chain couples TRBV5-1 to TRBJ1-5; D is unclear. Germline lookup yields CDR1 SGHRS and CDR2 YFSETQ. Trimming removed 2 bases from V and 2 bases from J, with 8 bases in between. The length of the CDR3 is 14 residues. CDR3 bases: TGCGCCAGCAGCTTCGATGGTGGCAATCAGCCCCAGCATTTT. It yields the protein CASSFDGGNQPQHF. The variable domain in full, with the rest retrieved from reference TRBV5-1 and TRBJ1-5, is KAGVTQTPRYLIKTRGQQVTLSCSPISGHRSVSWYQQTPGQGLQFLFEYFSETQRNKGNFPGRFSGRQFSNSRSEMNVSTLELGDSALYLCASSFDGGNQPQHFGDGTRLSIL.

The chain carries TRBV18 and TRBJ1-1, with 7 bases fitting TRBD1. The V segment lost 2 bases and the J segment 0 bases; nucleotides outside the gene matches: 0. Germline-derived CDR1 and CDR2 are KGHSH and LQKENI. The CDR3 sequence is 14 residues long. For the CDR3, the DNA is TGTGCCAGCTCACCAGGGACAGTGAACACTGAAGCTTTCTTT. This codes for CASSPGTVNTEAFF. Full variable domain (remainder filled in from reference TRBV18 and TRBJ1-1): NAGVMQNPRHLVRRRGQEARLRCSPMKGHSHVYWYRQLPEEGLKFMVYLQKENIIDESGMPKERFSAEFPKEGPSILRIQQVVRGDSAAYFCASSPGTVNTEAFFGQGTRLTVV.

The chain joins TRBV23-1 to TRBJ2-3, with 8 nucleotides matching TRBD2. TRBV23-1 is marked as an open reading frame, function uncertain. Trimming at V came to 6 bases and at J to 4 bases, leaving 12 bases not matched to a gene. The length of the CDR3 is 16 residues. The CDR3 coding sequence is TGCGCCAGCAGCCCAGGAGGGCGGGAGGAGGCAGATACGCAGTATTTT. Amino acid sequence: CASSPGGREEADTQYF.

J is TRBJ1-1 and V is TRBV7-2; D may be TRBD1 (5 bases). V shed 5 bases and J shed 7 bases, with 23 bases lying between them. Germline V gene lookup returns CDR1 SGHTA and CDR2 FQGNSA. The CDR3 runs to 16 residues. The CDR3 loop is CASSPRGGSILFEAFF. CDR3 nucleotide sequence: TGTGCCAGCAGCCCTAGGGGCGGGTCGATCCTCTTTGAAGCTTTCTTT.

The chain has TRBV19 and TRBJ2-1; perhaps D is TRBD1 or TRBD2 (6 bases each). V dropped 5 bases and J dropped 4 bases, with 12 bases sitting between them. Germline-derived CDR1 and CDR2 are LNHDA and SQIVND (reference sequence). The CDR3 spans 14 residues. CDR3 coding DNA: TGTGCCAGTAGTCCCCAGGGGAGGTACAATGAGCAGTTCTTC. Its translation: CASSPQGRYNEQFF.

This sequence joins TRBV2 and TRBJ2-1; possibly TRBD2 for D (6 bases). Germline V gene data show CDR1 as SNHLY and CDR2 as FYNNEI. V shed 4 bases and J shed 10 bases, with 17 bases lying between them. The CDR3 spans 14 residues. CDR3: CASSGRDVFGEQFF. DNA of the CDR3: TGTGCCAGCAGTGGGAGGGACGTTTTTGGCGAGCAGTTCTTC.

The chain employs TRBV4-1 and TRBJ1-2; D ambiguous. The germline V gene has CDR1 MGHRA and CDR2 YSYEKL. Trimming removed 3 bases from V and 1 base from J, with 9 bases in between. CDR3 length equals 14 residues. This chain's CDR3 is CASSQGRLNYGYTF. The DNA of the CDR3 is TGCGCCAGCAGCCAGGGAAGGCTTAACTATGGCTACACCTTC.

V usage is TRBV7-2 and J usage is TRBJ1-2; D is possibly TRBD1 (5 bases). CDR1 SGHTA and CDR2 FQGNSA come from the germline V gene. This CDR3 has 15 amino acids. With 0 bases removed from V and 2 bases from J, the gap between germline ends came to 10 bases. CDR3 region: CASSLARGENYGYTF. The CDR3, as DNA: TGTGCCAGCAGCTTAGCGCGGGGGGAAAACTATGGCTACACCTTC. Filled out from reference TRBV7-2 and TRBJ1-2, the complete variable domain reads GAGVSQSPSNKVTEKGKDVELRCDPISGHTALYWYRQSLGQGLEFLIYFQGNSAPDKSGLPSDRFSAERTGGSVSTLTIQRTQQEDSAVYLCASSLARGENYGYTFGSGTRLTVV.